This T cell receptor (beta chain) was found in a study of blood T cell repertoires in COVID-19 (dated by TCRdb to the early 2020s). For context, the study as a whole: Collaborator samples came from the United States, Italy and Spain and covered acute and convalescent phases of COVID-19. The repertoires were released in a freely available public database meant as a resource for research on the immune response to SARS-CoV-2. The prospective study material was composed of cDNA or gDNA derived from T cells, B-cell-depleted T cells, or PBMCs. The dataset comprised deeply sampled blood TCRbeta repertoires from subjects exposed to, actively infected with, or recovered from COVID-19. The samples were drawn from the first 160 participants of the ongoing ImmuneRACE study and from under 1,500 subjects provided by 6 global collaborators. A de-identified subject ID, COVID-19 status, age in years and sex were almost always included in the sample metadata. Where available, HLA class I and class II types were taken from metadata supplied by the sample provider and were not determined by assay-based typing.

The CDR3 spans 18 residues, from the cysteine through the phenylalanine. Only the CDR3 DNA stays, 54 bases, in frame from base 1. Germline trimming amounts to 4 bases on V and 2 bases on J, with 10 as the count of junction bases outside the gene matches. The germline V gene supplies CDR1 SGHRS and CDR2 YFSETQ. TCRbeta CDR3 regions were amplified from genomic DNA using the immunoSEQ Assay, a bias-controlled multiplex PCR. Per the original workflow: The number of nucleated cells in each sample was estimated by amplification of reference gene primers within the assay. To quantify the absolute abundance of each unique TCRbeta CDR3 rearrangement, sequence reads were collapsed and filtered. Productive Simpson clonality was computed per sample as the square root of Simpson's diversity index over productive rearrangements. What TCRdb holds here is the immuneACCESS table cut down to in-frame rearrangements. Part of the clones is not present; checked against another copy, under half of the missing clones reflect an unresolved V gene, and the others are unexplained. That table furnishes V, J and clone size, whereas the DNA furnished D and trimming. This sample gives around 480,000 clones in total; 87% of them show up just once. The top ten clones comprise under 0.75% of the sample.

Note on this clone: Its antigen is not yet known. One base away there is no much larger clone; base qualities are not given.

The full study reports these points: Clinical and demographic metadata were provided uncurated, with the amount varying by source and participant.

In the prospective study, participants were about 18 to 95 years old, resided in about two dozen geographic areas of the United States, and were enrolled through a virtual design. Cohort assignment in the prospective study relied on participant-reported clinical history from a screening survey and a study questionnaire. Recovered participants in ImmuneRACE Cohort 3 were defined by two consecutive negative NP/OP PCR tests, clearance by a healthcare professional, or resolution of symptoms. Each participant in the prospective study had whole blood, serum and a nasopharyngeal or oropharyngeal swab collected by mobile phlebotomists. Additional blood draws and questionnaires over an approximately two-month period could optionally be provided by prospective study participants. Before DNA extraction, prospective study blood samples were shipped either frozen or at room temperature.

Material for sequencing was PBMCs or T cells enriched from blood (not recorded which). This clonotype originated in a woman between 18 and 30 years old who had recovered from COVID-19. The rearrangement combines TRBV5-1 with TRBJ2-6; TRBD1 fits 9 bases in the junction. CDR3 region: CASSPRDRASAGANVLTF. In nucleotide form, the sequence is TGCGCCAGCAGCCCCCGGGACAGGGCTTCTGCTGGGGCCAACGTCCTGACTTTC.